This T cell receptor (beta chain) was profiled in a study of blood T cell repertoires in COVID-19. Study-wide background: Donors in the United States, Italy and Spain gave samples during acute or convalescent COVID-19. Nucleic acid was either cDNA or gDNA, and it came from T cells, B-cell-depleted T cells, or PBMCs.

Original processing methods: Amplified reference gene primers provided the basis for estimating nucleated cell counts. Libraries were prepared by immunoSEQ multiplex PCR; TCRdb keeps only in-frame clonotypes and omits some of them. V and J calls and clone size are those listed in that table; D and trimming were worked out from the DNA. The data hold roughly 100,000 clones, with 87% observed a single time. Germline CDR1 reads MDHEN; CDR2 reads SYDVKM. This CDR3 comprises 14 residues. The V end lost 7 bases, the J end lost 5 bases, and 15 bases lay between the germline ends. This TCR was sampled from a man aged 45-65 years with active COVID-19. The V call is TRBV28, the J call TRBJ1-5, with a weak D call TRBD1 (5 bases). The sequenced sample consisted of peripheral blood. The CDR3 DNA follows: TGTGCCAGCACCAGCGGGGGGTTCCATCAGCCCCAGCATTTT. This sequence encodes CASTSGGFHQPQHF.